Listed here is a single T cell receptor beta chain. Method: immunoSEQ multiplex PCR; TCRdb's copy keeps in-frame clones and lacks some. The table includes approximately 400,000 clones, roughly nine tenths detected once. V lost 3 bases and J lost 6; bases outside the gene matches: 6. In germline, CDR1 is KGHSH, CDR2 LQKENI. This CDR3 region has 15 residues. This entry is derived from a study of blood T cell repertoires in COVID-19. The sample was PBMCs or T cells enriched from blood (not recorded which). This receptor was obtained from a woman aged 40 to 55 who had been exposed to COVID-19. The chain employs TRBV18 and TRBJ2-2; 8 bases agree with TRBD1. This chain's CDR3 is CASSPGTGTSGELFF. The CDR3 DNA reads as TGTGCCAGCTCACCCGGGACAGGAACATCCGGGGAGCTGTTTTTT.